This T cell receptor beta chain originates from a study of cytomegalovirus exposure and HLA in healthy donors. As for this clone: Its antigen is not known.

Study outcomes and limitations: Researchers left out some V segments, among them TRBV6-2 and TRBV6-3, as indistinguishable.

PCR involved 60 Vbeta and 13 Jbeta primers. Sequencing was performed with immunoSEQ multiplex PCR; in TCRdb, only in-frame clones are kept and a portion is missing. The data show 130,000 to 150,000 clones, with around four fifths seen just once and 3.4% held by the top ten. The CDR3 spans 19 residues. CDR1 is SNHLY and CDR2 is FYNNEI in the germline V gene. The junction had 14 bases not matched to a gene; V was cut back by 6 bases and J by 0 bases. Material for sequencing was PBMCs. The sequence derives from a male donor in good health and CMV-seronegative. V is TRBV2 and J is TRBJ2-3, with TRBD2 matching over 11 bases. CDR3 loop: CASRGVSLAGGLSTDTQYF. In DNA, the CDR3 is TGTGCCAGCAGAGGGGTCTCGCTAGCGGGGGGTCTTAGCACAGATACGCAGTATTTT.